The 3 T cell receptor beta chains below come from one sample, sequenced in a study of blood T cell repertoires in COVID-19. Repertoires were generated with immunoSEQ multiplex PCR, while TCRdb's copy carries only in-frame clones and drops some. The repertoire includes 100,000 or so clones, roughly 85% of them detected once, and more than 1.5% sits in the top ten. The sequenced sample consisted of peripheral blood. The receptors were sampled from a woman in her 70s with active or convalescent COVID-19.

The chain uses TRBV5-6 and TRBJ1-2, with D possibly TRBD1 on 6 matching bases. V lost 2 bases and J 8 bases, leaving 10 bases between the germline ends. The V gene's germline CDR1 is SGHDT and CDR2 YYEEEE. CDR3 size: 12 residues. The CDR3 sequence: CASSLGGRGYTF. The CDR3 DNA sequence: TGTGCCAGCAGCTTAGGGGGTCGGGGCTACACCTTC.

The DNA for the CDR3 is TGCGCCAGCAGCCAAGAGGGGCAGAGGATGACCGGGGAGCTGTTTTTT. It specifies CASSQEGQRMTGELFF. The chain employs TRBV4-1 and TRBJ2-2; possibly TRBD1 for D (5 bases). Trimming left V 0 bases short and J 5 bases short, with 13 bases between. Per germline, CDR1 MGHRA and CDR2 YSYEKL. The CDR3 is made up of 16 amino acids.

The rearrangement joins TRBV11-2 to TRBJ2-7; no definite D call. The ends were cut back, 2 bases at V and 3 bases at J, with 8 bases in the middle. The CDR3 contains 13 residues. Germline lookup yields CDR1 SGHAT and CDR2 FQNNGV. The CDR3 protein is CASSLPQIYEQYF. The CDR3 region has the DNA TGTGCCAGCAGCTTACCACAAATCTACGAGCAGTACTTC.